This T cell receptor beta chain emerged from a study of T cell responses to AZD1222 COVID-19 vaccine (dated by TCRdb to about 2021). A note on the overall study: TCR sequencing covered fewer than 250 trial participants: roughly 200 given two doses of AZD1222 and about 26 given two doses of MenACWY control vaccine. Trial participants were enrolled by age into subgroups of 18-55, 56-69 and 70-plus years, and about 150, 27 and 61 TCR-sequenced participants, respectively, were included in these subgroups.

The time point label of this sample denotes: about 28 days (+/-7) after the second vaccine dose. AZD1222 recipients given second doses at about 4 weeks or at about 12 weeks were pooled, since spike-specific TCR depth and breadth were not found to differ between the two schedules. Vaccinee samples were obtained from the UK trials COV001 and COV002, which included a single-blind randomized controlled phase 2/3 trial of AZD1222 (ChAdOx1 nCoV-19) in healthy adults. For TCRbeta chain sequencing, PBMC samples were collected from trial participants at day 0 and at day 28 after the second dose. This clone was detected only once. Its antigen is currently not known. It has no much larger one-base neighbor in the sample; base qualities were not kept. Reading from cysteine to phenylalanine, the CDR3 counts 15 amino acids. Only the CDR3 DNA is retained, 45 bases long and in frame from the first base. Trimmed from V: 3 bases; trimmed from J: 1 base; junction bases lacking a gene match: 5. The germline V gene provides CDR1 SGHRS and CDR2 YFSETQ.

Paper-wide results and their limitations: Participants were mostly white British, with more females than males. The authors suggested clonal diversity may have been underestimated. After two AZD1222 doses, spike-specific TCR breadth and depth were significantly higher than at day 0 and than in MenACWY recipients. In the small 56-69-year group, the increase in depth fell short of significance, most likely because of low power. Nearly half of unique spike-specific TCRs reportedly recognized epitopes outside regions mutated in the B.1.351 and B.1.1.7 variants. The whole spike protein was spanned by vaccine-associated CD4 TCRs, and dominant responses were seen in regions 160-218 and 743-854. No day 14 peak-response samples were available, so repertoires were characterized only after the peak T cell response. Conclusions about previously exposed vaccinees were limited because only six AZD1222 recipients were SARS-CoV-2 seropositive at baseline.

The CDR3 regions of human TCRbeta chains were analyzed by immunosequencing. The original methods were these. Repertoire TCRs were matched against a reference library of SARS-CoV-2-specific TCRs generated with the MIRA antigen-specificity platform. Breadth meant the fraction of unique TCRs that were SARS-CoV-2-associated, whereas depth meant the fraction of total T cells that were SARS-CoV-2-associated. Each spike-specific TCR was assigned to its reactive spike region and to a CD4 or CD8 class using the MIRA data. Log10-transformed breadth and depth values were compared by one-way ANOVA with Sidak's multiple comparisons tests. Imported from immuneACCESS, the table was reduced by TCRdb to in-frame sequences with V and J called. These copies leave out some clones; in studies compared against another copy, an unresolved V gene accounts for under half, and the cause of the remainder is not known. V and J calls and clone size come straight from that table; D and trimming were deduced from the DNA. A total of some 200,000 clones appear in this sample, more than 85% of them only once. Under 4% of the sample is taken by the ten largest.

The receptor chain draws on TRBV5-1 and TRBJ2-5; TRBD1 aligns with 8 central bases. The sample in question was peripheral blood, obtained 28 days after the second AZD1222 dose. This sequence originates from an adult who received the AZD1222 COVID-19 vaccine. The nucleotide sequence reads as follows: TGCGCCAGCAGCTCAGGACAGGGCTCCCAAGAGACCCAGTACTTC. Its product reads: CASSSGQGSQETQYF.